This T cell receptor beta chain was obtained from a study of cytomegalovirus exposure and HLA in healthy donors. CDR1 is SGDLS and CDR2 is YYNGEE in the germline V gene. V lost 4 bases and J lost 0, with 11 bases in between. The CDR3 has 15 residues. A multiplex PCR was run with 60 Vbeta primers and 13 Jbeta primers. The assay was immunoSEQ multiplex PCR, and TCRdb's table has in-frame clones only and misses some. The table lists under 130,000 clones, about 80% of them singletons, with more than 6.5% in the top ten. Findings of the study overall: Productive rates of about 87% or about 30% were seen for most TCR beta V segments in an earlier analysis. Researchers catalogued roughly 170 TCR beta chains as cytomegalovirus-associated.

On this clone itself: Its antigen is still unknown. The same CDR3 also results from other DNA sequences found in this sample.

This clonotype originated in a man aged 35 to 55 in good health and CMV-seropositive. Sequencing used PBMCs. This chain uses TRBV9 with TRBJ1-3; D gene ambiguous. The CDR3 DNA reads as TGTGCCAGCAGCCTCGGTAGTAGCTCTGGAAACACCATATATTTT. It encodes CASSLGSSSGNTIYF.